These 29 T cell receptor beta chains were all obtained from the same sample, sequenced in a study of T cell repertoires in cytomegalovirus infection. TCRdb analysed the reads with MiXCR anew, one entry per CDR3 protein. Of about 300,000 distinct CDR3 sequences in the sample, roughly a tenth were seen once. The sample comprised PBMCs. The receptors derive from a human donor in good health (CMV status not recorded). Some clones in this sample may be carry-over from other donors' samples.

This clonotype has at least ten counts. The chain is built from TRBV6-1 and TRBJ2-1; maybe TRBD2 (6 bases). The CDR3 is 13 amino acids. V was clipped by 5 bases and J by 6 bases, with 11 bases between them. CDR1 and CDR2 from the germline V gene are MNHNS and SASEGT. The DNA for the CDR3 is TGTGCCAGCAGTTATGGAGGGAGCAATGAGCAGTTCTTC. Its translation is CASSYGGSNEQFF.

The table lists this clonotype with many counts. The V call is TRBV5-6, the J call TRBJ2-7, with 11 bases fitting TRBD2. J was trimmed by 3 bases and V by 4 bases; bases with no gene match: 6. In germline, CDR1 is SGHDT, CDR2 YYEEEE. CDR3 size: 15 residues. The DNA of the CDR3 is TGTGCCAGCAGCGGAACTAGCGGGGGAATCTACGAGCAGTACTTC. Its translation is CASSGTSGGIYEQYF.

This clonotype was detected many times. The chain uses TRBV7-2 and TRBJ2-1; the match to TRBD2 covers 8 bases. V trimming: 1 base; J trimming: 6 bases; junction bases outside the gene matches: 17. CDR3 length: 19 amino acids. Germline values: CDR1 SGHTA, CDR2 FQGNSA. In DNA form, the CDR3 reads TGTGCCAGCAGCTTAGGAGGGTGGGGAAGACTAGCGTACGGCAATGAGCAGTTCTTC. Translation gives CASSLGGWGRLAYGNEQFF.

The J gene is TRBJ2-5, the V gene TRBV27; tentatively, D is TRBD2 (5 bases). Trimming left V 6 bases short and J 4 bases short, with 12 bases between. The CDR3 has 13 residues. Germline V gives CDR1 MNHEY, CDR2 SMNVEV (reference sequence). The CDR3 here is CASSPSGLETQYF. Written as DNA, the CDR3 is TGTGCCAGCAGCCCGAGCGGCCTAGAGACCCAGTACTTC.

This clonotype has ten or more counts. The genes are TRBV7-2 and TRBJ2-2; possibly TRBD2 for D (6 bases). Germline CDR1 SGHTA, CDR2 FQGNSA. The CDR3 consists of 16 residues. Trimming stripped 1 base from V and 8 bases from J, with 17 bases between. The CDR3 sequence is CASSLGGGTIGGELFF. CDR3 DNA: TGTGCCAGCAGCTTAGGGGGCGGGACCATAGGAGGGGAGCTGTTTTTT.

This clonotype was observed many times. This sequence joins TRBV6-2 or TRBV6-3 and TRBJ2-4; D perhaps matches TRBD2 (5 bases). Germline values: CDR1 MNHEY, CDR2 SVGEGT. The CDR3 spans 12 residues. The V and J ends lost 6 bases and 9 bases respectively, with 12 bases between them. CDR3 residues: CASSPTGSIQYF. CDR3 bases: TGTGCCAGCAGCCCAACGGGGAGCATTCAGTACTTC.

The chain employs TRBV5-1 and TRBJ2-5, with 9 bases fitting TRBD2. Germline values: CDR1 SGHRS, CDR2 YFSETQ. This CDR3 comprises 14 residues. V was pared by 3 bases and J by 4 bases, with 4 bases of the junction left unmatched. The CDR3 DNA sequence: TGCGCCAGCAGCTCCGGACTAGCGACAGAGACCCAGTACTTC. This encodes CASSSGLATETQYF. The variable domain in full, with the rest retrieved from reference TRBV5-1 and TRBJ2-5, is KAGVTQTPRYLIKTRGQQVTLSCSPISGHRSVSWYQQTPGQGLQFLFEYFSETQRNKGNFPGRFSGRQFSNSRSEMNVSTLELGDSALYLCASSSGLATETQYFGPGTRLLVL.

This clonotype showed up many times. The CDR3 sequence: CAIKQGADEAFF. CDR3 nucleotide sequence: TGTGCCATCAAACAGGGAGCTGATGAAGCTTTCTTT. The chain combines TRBV6-1 with TRBJ1-1, with a tentative D call TRBD1 (6 bases). Deletions cut 10 bases from V and 7 bases from J, with 16 bases between. The CDR3 sequence is 12 residues long. In germline, CDR1 is MNHNS, CDR2 SASEGT.

This clonotype was found many times. This sequence joins TRBV6-4 and TRBJ2-1; no definite D call. V was pared by 2 bases and J by 1 base, with 6 bases between. Germline lookup yields CDR1 MRHNA and CDR2 SNTAGT. The CDR3 covers 14 residues. The CDR3 DNA follows: TGTGCCAGCAGTGACCCTGGTTCCTACAATGAGCAGTTCTTC. This gives the protein CASSDPGSYNEQFF.

The J gene is TRBJ2-5, the V gene TRBV5-1; the match to TRBD1 covers 9 bases. This CDR3 is built from 11 residues. Germline CDR1 reads SGHRS; CDR2 reads YFSETQ. Unmatched junction bases numbered 1, after V lost 4 bases and J lost 9 bases. The CDR3: CASSGTGPQYF. CDR3 nucleotides: TGCGCCAGCAGCGGGACAGGGCCCCAGTACTTC.

There are many counts of this clonotype. For the CDR3, the DNA is TGTGCCAGTAGTATCCCGCCTAACACTGAAGCTTTCTTT. It encodes CASSIPPNTEAFF. The chain recombines TRBV19 with TRBJ1-1; D remains ambiguous. Germline V CDR1 and CDR2: LNHDA, SQIVND (reference sequence). Trimming removed 3 bases from V and 2 bases from J, with 7 bases in between. The CDR3 consists of 13 residues.

This clonotype has at least ten counts. The V gene is TRBV5-5, the J gene TRBJ2-5, with TRBD2 matching over 9 bases. The V segment lost 0 bases and the J segment 5 bases; nucleotides outside the gene matches: 8. Germline assignment: CDR1 SGHKS and CDR2 YYEKEE (reference sequence). The CDR3 is 16 amino acids. The DNA for the CDR3 is TGTGCCAGCAGCTTGGGAGGGACTAGCCTAGGGGAGACCCAGTACTTC. This translates into CASSLGGTSLGETQYF.

This clonotype has just a few counts. The chain recombines TRBV20-1 with TRBJ2-7; 8 nucleotides match TRBD1. Germline V CDR1 and CDR2: DFQATT, SNEGSKA (reference sequence). J gave up 3 bases and V 1 base, and 5 bases lay outside the gene matches. The CDR3 contains 14 residues. CDR3 protein: CSARVPGTGYEQYF. CDR3 in DNA: TGCAGTGCTAGAGTCCCCGGGACAGGCTACGAGCAGTACTTC.

This clonotype was counted between two and nine times. The chain has TRBV27 and TRBJ1-1, with unresolved D. Per germline, CDR1 MNHEY and CDR2 SMNVEV (reference sequence). V was trimmed by 5 bases and J by 5 bases, leaving 15 bases between them. CDR3 length: 14 residues. CDR3 region: CASSPQRLQTEAFF. CDR3 sequence (DNA): TGTGCCAGCAGTCCCCAGAGACTTCAAACTGAAGCTTTCTTT.

The chain carries TRBV15 and TRBJ2-2; D is possibly TRBD1 or TRBD2 (5 bases each). CDR1 is LNHNV and CDR2 is YYDKDF in the germline V gene (reference sequence). This CDR3 region has 14 residues. With 9 bases removed from V and 0 bases from J, the gap between germline ends came to 11 bases. This CDR3 reads CATLGTANTGELFF. Here the CDR3 DNA reads TGTGCCACTCTAGGGACCGCGAACACCGGGGAGCTGTTTTTT.

This chain connects TRBV4-2 to TRBJ1-5; no definite D call. The V and J ends lost 0 bases and 0 bases respectively, with 6 bases between them. The CDR3 has 15 residues. Germline values: CDR1 LGHNA, CDR2 YNFKEQ. The CDR3 DNA sequence: TGTGCCAGCAGCCAAGAGACCCTTAGCAATCAGCCCCAGCATTTT. This translates into CASSQETLSNQPQHF.

In its sample, this clonotype was seen many times. The rearrangement uses TRBV6-2 or TRBV6-3 and TRBJ2-7; D is possibly TRBD2 (5 bases). CDR3 length: 12 amino acids. Trimming stripped 7 bases from V and 4 bases from J, with 11 bases between. CDR1 is MNHEY, CDR2 SVGEGT, per germline. CDR3 region: CASTGSGYEQYV. CDR3 coding DNA: TGTGCCAGCACGGGGTCGGGATACGAGCAGTACGTC.

V usage is TRBV28 and J usage is TRBJ1-1, with a tentative D call TRBD1 (5 bases). The CDR3 length is 14 residues. Germline CDR1 is MDHEN and CDR2 is SYDVKM. The V end was cut by 2 bases, the J end by 3 bases, with 10 bases between. The CDR3 region has the DNA TGTGCCAGCAGTTTAGGGGGAAGCTACACTGAAGCTTTCTTT. The encoded protein is CASSLGGSYTEAFF.

This clonotype was seen repeatedly, ten times or more. The V gene is TRBV7-2, the J gene TRBJ1-1; D is unclear. From germline, CDR1 is SGHTA and CDR2 FQGNSA. This CDR3 has 13 residues. V lost 3 bases and J lost 11, with 16 bases in between. The CDR3, as DNA: TGTGCCAGCAGCTTCCGGTCCGATAAGAGGGCTTTCTTT. It translates to CASSFRSDKRAFF.

This clonotype was detected many times. The V and J genes are TRBV28 and TRBJ2-1; the D call may be TRBD1 or TRBD2 (5 bases each). V shed 11 bases and J shed 5 bases, with 10 bases lying between them. CDR1 and CDR2 from the germline V gene are MDHEN and SYDVKM. The CDR3 runs to 11 residues. Here the CDR3 reads CAHRDDNEQFF. The CDR3 DNA sequence: TGTGCCCACCGGGACGACAATGAGCAGTTCTTC.

This clonotype was observed a few times. The chain carries TRBV6-2 or TRBV6-3 and TRBJ1-5, with D uncertain. This CDR3 is built from 12 residues. With 6 bases removed from V and 9 bases from J, the gap between germline ends came to 12 bases. The germline V gene has CDR1 MNHEY and CDR2 SVGEGT. The CDR3, as DNA: TGTGCCAGCAGGTCCTTTGTGGGGCCCCAGCATTTT. Amino acids: CASRSFVGPQHF.

This clonotype was picked up many times. The rearrangement uses TRBV20-1 and TRBJ2-1; D gene ambiguous. The V gene's germline CDR1 is DFQATT and CDR2 SNEGSKA (reference sequence). This CDR3 is 12 amino acids long. The V end was cut by 2 bases, the J end by 3 bases, with 5 bases between. The CDR3 is CSARWSYNEQFF. The CDR3 nucleotides read TGCAGTGCTAGATGGAGCTACAATGAGCAGTTCTTC.

This clonotype was counted only a few times. V gene TRBV7-8 combines with J gene TRBJ1-1; D is ambiguous. There are 13 residues in the CDR3. Looked up from germline, CDR1 is SGHVS and CDR2 is FQNEAQ. Trimming stripped 5 bases from V and 8 bases from J, with 15 bases between. The CDR3 protein is CASSVPPTGEAFF. CDR3 bases: TGTGCCAGCAGCGTACCCCCGACGGGAGAAGCTTTCTTT.

This clonotype was seen many times. The chain recombines TRBV6-5 with TRBJ2-7; no clear D. Germline assignment: CDR1 MNHEY and CDR2 SVGAGI. Between the trimmed V and J ends, which lost 0 bases and 2 bases, there was a span of 11 bases. CDR3 size: 15 residues. DNA of the CDR3: TGTGCCAGCAGTTACTCTTATAACTCGGCCTACGAGCAGTACTTC. Protein product: CASSYSYNSAYEQYF.

This clonotype was counted at least ten times. V and J are TRBV5-5 and TRBJ2-7, with 7 bases aligning to TRBD1. The CDR3 runs to 14 residues. V trimming: 2 bases; J trimming: 3 bases; junction bases outside the gene matches: 5. Per germline, CDR1 SGHKS and CDR2 YYEKEE (reference sequence). The CDR3 DNA sequence: TGTGCCAGCAGCTTTAATAGGGACAGCTACGAGCAGTACTTC. Protein sequence: CASSFNRDSYEQYF.

The chain is built from TRBV9 and TRBJ2-5, with D perhaps matching TRBD2 (7 bases). CDR1 SGDLS and CDR2 YYNGEE come from the germline V gene. This CDR3 contains 15 residues. V shed 5 bases and J shed 2 bases, with 16 bases lying between them. The DNA of the CDR3 is TGTGCCAGCAGTTCCCAGGCGGGGGCACAAGAGACCCAGTACTTC. Protein sequence: CASSSQAGAQETQYF.

The table lists this clonotype with many counts. CDR3 loop: CASSPILGTFTEAFF. The CDR3 region has the DNA TGTGCCAGCAGTCCCATACTTGGGACTTTCACTGAAGCTTTCTTT. This chain connects TRBV12-3 or TRBV12-4 to TRBJ1-1, with D tentatively TRBD1 (5 bases). V was cut by 5 bases and J by 4 bases, with 17 bases left in between. The CDR3 is made up of 15 amino acids.

J is TRBJ1-1 and V is TRBV10-1, with 8 bases matching TRBD1. Germline V gene lookup returns CDR1 WNHNN and CDR2 SYGVQD (reference sequence). The CDR3 is made up of 14 amino acids. Trimming at V came to 5 bases and at J to 4 bases, leaving 6 bases not matched to a gene. CDR3 protein: CASSPTGDGTEAFF. CDR3 DNA: TGCGCCAGCAGTCCGACAGGGGATGGCACTGAAGCTTTCTTT.

This clonotype came up many times. This chain connects TRBV6-5 to TRBJ2-2; D may correspond to TRBD1 or TRBD2 (5 bases each). The ends were cut back, 2 bases at V and 0 bases at J, with 7 bases in the middle. The germline V gene has CDR1 MNHEY and CDR2 SVGAGI. The CDR3 covers 15 residues. This chain's CDR3 is CASSYRGANTGELFF. The CDR3 nucleotides read TGTGCCAGCAGTTACCGGGGCGCGAACACCGGGGAGCTGTTTTTT.